This passage covers 13 T cell receptor beta chains from one sample sequenced in a study of T cells in Graves' hyperthyroidism and ophthalmopathy. The TCR beta CDR3 regions underwent amplification using RNA transcripts as the source. RT-PCR in the first round (using the HTBI primer set) targeted the TCR CDR3. MiXCR, applied by TCRdb to the multiplex PCR reads, yields one record per CDR3 protein. The data show 650,000 to 800,000 distinct CDR3 sequences, with just under 45% seen just once and 6.5% to 9% held by the top ten. Sequenced sample: peripheral blood or thyroid tissue (not recorded which). The receptors come from an adult man with Graves' disease, either hyperthyroidism or ophthalmopathy (not recorded which).

V is TRBV12-3 or TRBV12-4 and J is TRBJ1-4; 10 nucleotides line up with TRBD1. This CDR3 comprises 16 residues. J gave up 6 bases and V 6 bases, and 10 bases lay outside the gene matches. The CDR3 reads CASSPSFGQGDEKLFF. The CDR3 region has the DNA TGTGCCAGCAGCCCCTCATTCGGACAGGGGGATGAAAAACTGTTTTTT.

The chain joins TRBV15 to TRBJ2-5, with D possibly being TRBD2 (6 bases). Germline CDR1 is LNHNV and CDR2 is YYDKDF (reference sequence). Trimming shortened V by 0 bases and J by 5 bases, and 10 bases separated the two germline ends. This CDR3 is built from 14 residues. The DNA for the CDR3 is TGTGCCACCAGCAGAGAGGCAGGAGGGGAGACCCAGTACTTC. Residues: CATSREAGGETQYF. Using reference TRBV15 and TRBJ2-5 for the parts outside the CDR3, the full variable domain is DAMVIQNPRYQVTQFGKPVTLSCSQTLNHNVMYWYQQKSSQAPKLLFHYYDKDFNNEADTPDNFQSRRPNTSFCFLDIRSPGLGDTAMYLCATSREAGGETQYFGPGTRLLVL.

The chain links TRBV19 to TRBJ1-4; perhaps TRBD1 as D (5 bases). CDR1 is LNHDA and CDR2 is SQIVND in the germline V gene (reference sequence). Trimming cost V 4 bases and J 8 bases, with 14 bases left between them. This CDR3 has 14 residues. In DNA form, the CDR3 reads TGTGCCAGTAGTACGGGGACCGCTTGGGAAAAACTGTTTTTT. It yields the protein CASSTGTAWEKLFF.

The gene calls are TRBV12-3 or TRBV12-4 and TRBJ1-5, with unresolved D. Between the trimmed V and J ends, which lost 2 bases and 9 bases, there was a span of 5 bases. This CDR3 comprises 11 residues. The CDR3 coding sequence is TGTGCCAGCAGTTTAACGGGGCCCCAGCATTTT. Its translation is CASSLTGPQHF.

The chain has TRBV12-3 or TRBV12-4 and TRBJ1-5; D gene ambiguous. With 1 base removed from V and 1 base from J, the gap between germline ends came to 8 bases. The CDR3 has 15 residues. The CDR3 loop reads CASSLGRRSNQPQHF. CDR3 bases: TGTGCCAGCAGTTTAGGCCGACGCAGCAATCAGCCCCAGCATTTT.

This clonotype was seen many times. This chain links TRBV7-9 with TRBJ1-4; TRBD1 aligns across 7 bases. The J segment lost 5 bases and the V segment lost 5 bases, leaving 11 bases of the junction unmatched. The CDR3 contains 16 residues. Germline CDR1 reads SEHNR; CDR2 reads FQNEAQ (reference sequence). CDR3 in amino acids: CASSPLAPGQNEKLFF. CDR3 bases: TGTGCCAGCAGCCCTCTCGCCCCGGGACAGAATGAAAAACTGTTTTTT.

The V call is TRBV19, the J call TRBJ1-3; D is uncertain. The CDR3 spans 14 residues. Germline CDR1 and CDR2: LNHDA and SQIVND (reference sequence). V gave up 3 bases and J gave up 2 bases, with 8 bases separating them. CDR3 sequence reads: CASSMILAGNTIYF. The CDR3, as DNA: TGTGCCAGTAGTATGATTTTAGCTGGAAACACCATATATTTT.

Comment on this clonotype: It may be a read error: a sequence one base away is much more abundant. The chain combines TRBV2 with TRBJ2-5; D is possibly TRBD1 or TRBD2 (5 bases each). The V and J ends lost 3 bases and 10 bases respectively, with 21 bases between them. CDR1 is SNHLY and CDR2 is FYNNEI in the germline V gene. The CDR3 consists of 15 residues. The CDR3 DNA sequence: TGTGCCAGCAGTGAGGTTCGGGGCGTCGAGGGGATCCAGTACTTC. It specifies CASSEVRGVEGIQYF.

Comment on this clonotype: This may stem from a read error, because a much larger clone lies one nucleotide away. It is likely a read error, because the conserved phenylalanine at the end of the CDR3 is missing. The genes are TRBV10-3 and TRBJ1-6, with 7 nucleotides matching TRBD1. This CDR3 has 15 amino acids. In germline, CDR1 is ENHRY, CDR2 SYGVKD. V lost 4 bases, J lost 8 bases, and 8 bases stayed unmatched. CDR3 bases: TGTGCCATCAGTGTAGACAGGGATGGGTATTCACCCCTCCACCTT. Its protein product is CAISVDRDGYSPLHL.

The chain has TRBV5-1 and TRBJ2-7; a weak D match, TRBD2 (6 bases). Germline CDR1 SGHRS, CDR2 YFSETQ. The CDR3 length is 15 residues. The V end lost 0 bases, the J end lost 4 bases, and 14 bases lay between the germline ends. In DNA form, the CDR3 reads TGCGCCAGCAGCTTGGAAGATGGCGGGAATTACGAGCAGTACTTC. Its protein is CASSLEDGGNYEQYF.

This clonotype was counted at least ten times. The chain has TRBV2 and TRBJ2-7, with TRBD1 matching over 9 bases. Germline V lookup: CDR1 SNHLY, CDR2 FYNNEI. The CDR3 sequence is 13 residues long. The junction had 5 bases not matched to a gene; V was cut back by 8 bases and J by 3 bases. CDR3: CASDRGGNYEQYF. The DNA for the CDR3 is TGTGCCAGCGACAGGGGGGGAAACTACGAGCAGTACTTC.

This clonotype appeared a few times. The chain joins TRBV7-9 to TRBJ1-5; D is possibly TRBD1 (5 bases). V was pared by 5 bases and J by 6 bases, with 20 bases between. Germline V gene data show CDR1 as SEHNR and CDR2 as FQNEAQ (reference sequence). This CDR3 comprises 16 residues. CDR3 region: CASSQDDNPGTQPQHF. CDR3 DNA sequence: TGTGCCAGCAGCCAAGATGACAACCCAGGGACTCAGCCCCAGCATTTT.

This clonotype came up once. A much larger clone lies one base from this, so it may be a read error. As the CDR3 is not closed by the conserved phenylalanine or tryptophan, this likely results from a read error. V and J are TRBV7-9 and TRBJ1-2; 7 nucleotides line up with TRBD1. The CDR3 consists of 15 residues. The V gene end was trimmed by 5 bases and the J gene end by 9 bases; junction bases not matched to a gene: 15. Germline CDR1 SEHNR, CDR2 FQNEAQ (reference sequence). This chain's CDR3 is CASSLDRTSHSSYTY. CDR3 coding DNA: TGTGCCAGCAGCCTGGACAGGACTTCGCATAGCAGCTACACCTAC.